The following is a T cell receptor (beta chain) sequence with its context. Its antigen is currently unknown. MiXCR, run by TCRdb on the 5' RACE reads, gives a single entry per CDR3 protein. This sample has about 390,000 distinct CDR3 sequences; 21% occur once, and the top ten carry under 15%. The data originate from a study of T-cell memory formation after mild COVID-19. Whole-study context: In these data, TCR clusters were largely donor specific.

Findings and limits, study-wide: Whether second-wave clones peaking at day 37 were SARS-CoV-2 specific went unconfirmed. Contracting clones from day 15 to 85 showed balanced CD4/CD8; later expanders favored CD4+. The study found contracting CD4+ clones mainly in CM and EM and contracting CD8+ clones in EMRA.

The CDR3 loop spans 17 amino acids. The germline V gene has CDR1 SGHVS and CDR2 FQNEAQ. Trimming shortened V by 0 bases and J by 4 bases, and 18 bases separated the two germline ends. The material sequenced was PBMCs or a T cell subset sorted from them (not recorded which). The TCR originated in an adult woman who had mild COVID-19 (a few samples of this study predate the infection). Cell type and time point are not known. The gene calls are TRBV7-8 and TRBJ1-1, with D unclear. The CDR3 loop is CASSLAVGRFPVTEAFF. In nucleotides, the CDR3 is TGTGCCAGCAGCTTAGCGGTAGGCCGGTTTCCTGTCACTGAAGCTTTCTTT.